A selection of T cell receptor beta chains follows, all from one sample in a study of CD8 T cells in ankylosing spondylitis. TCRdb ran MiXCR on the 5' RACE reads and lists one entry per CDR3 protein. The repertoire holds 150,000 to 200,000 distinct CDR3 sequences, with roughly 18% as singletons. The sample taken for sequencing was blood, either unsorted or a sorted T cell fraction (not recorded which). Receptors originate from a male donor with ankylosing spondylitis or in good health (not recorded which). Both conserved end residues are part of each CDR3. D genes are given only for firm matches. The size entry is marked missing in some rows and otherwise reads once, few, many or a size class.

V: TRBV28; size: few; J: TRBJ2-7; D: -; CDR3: CASSLWIPEGSYEQYF; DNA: TGTGCCAGCAGTTTATGGATCCCCGAGGGGTCCTACGAGCAGTACTTC
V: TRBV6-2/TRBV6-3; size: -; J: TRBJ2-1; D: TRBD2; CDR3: CASRRGTSRYNEQFF; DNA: TGTGCCAGCAGGAGAGGGACTAGCAGATACAATGAGCAGTTCTTC
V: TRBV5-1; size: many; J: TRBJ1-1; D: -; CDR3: CASSSDRRLGAFF; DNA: TGCGCCAGCAGCTCCGACAGGAGGCTTGGAGCTTTCTTT
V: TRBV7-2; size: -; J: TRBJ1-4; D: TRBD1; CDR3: CASSTRTGNREKLFF; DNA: TGTGCCAGCAGCACCCGGACAGGGAACCGCGAAAAACTGTTTTTT
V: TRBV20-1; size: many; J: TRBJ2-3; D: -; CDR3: CSAKEGAADTQYF; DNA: TGCAGTGCGAAGGAGGGGGCCGCAGATACGCAGTATTTT
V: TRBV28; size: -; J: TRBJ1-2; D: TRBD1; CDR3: CASSLDRTYGYTF; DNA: TGTGCCAGCAGCCTGGACAGGACCTATGGCTACACCTTC
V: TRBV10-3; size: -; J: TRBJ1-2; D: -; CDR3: CAISEPTRGRGYTF; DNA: TGTGCCATCAGTGAGCCAACCCGGGGCAGGGGCTACACCTTC
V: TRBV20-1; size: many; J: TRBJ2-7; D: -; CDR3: CSASVSPSLAYEQYF; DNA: TGCAGTGCTAGTGTTTCCCCGTCACTAGCCTACGAGCAGTACTTC
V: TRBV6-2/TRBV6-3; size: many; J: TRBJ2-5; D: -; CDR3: CASSYGEFRQETQYF; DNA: TGTGCCAGCAGTTATGGAGAGTTTAGACAAGAGACCCAGTACTTC
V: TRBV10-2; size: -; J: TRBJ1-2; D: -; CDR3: CASIRDNGDYGYTF; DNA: TGCGCCAGCATACGGGACAATGGAGACTATGGCTACACCTTC
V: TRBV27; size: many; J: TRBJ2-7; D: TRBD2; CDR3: CASSHGLAGVSEQYF; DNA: TGTGCCAGCAGTCACGGACTAGCGGGAGTTAGCGAGCAGTACTTC
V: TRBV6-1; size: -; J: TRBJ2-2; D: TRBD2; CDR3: CASYGTTYTGELFF; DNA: TGTGCCAGTTACGGGACTACCTACACCGGGGAGCTGTTTTTT
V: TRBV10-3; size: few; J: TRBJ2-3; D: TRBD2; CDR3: CAIRGGLAGLDTQYF; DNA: TGTGCCATCAGAGGCGGACTAGCGGGTTTAGATACGCAGTATTTT
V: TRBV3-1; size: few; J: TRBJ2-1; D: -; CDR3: CASSQGTIHEQFF; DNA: TGTGCCAGCAGCCAAGGGACTATCCATGAGCAGTTCTTC
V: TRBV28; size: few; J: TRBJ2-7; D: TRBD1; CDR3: CAPRDLGTGPSYEQYF; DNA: TGTGCCCCTCGGGATTTAGGGACAGGCCCCTCCTACGAGCAGTACTTC
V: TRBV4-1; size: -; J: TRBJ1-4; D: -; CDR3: CASSQTEFEKLFF; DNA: TGCGCCAGCAGCCAGACAGAGTTTGAAAAACTGTTTTTT